This record concerns one T cell receptor beta chain sequence. The data are from a study of T cell changes during pregnancy in multiple sclerosis. Repertoires were generated with immunoSEQ multiplex PCR, while TCRdb's copy carries only in-frame clones and drops some. The sample has 40,000 to 60,000 clones, around 94% seen once. Trimming took off 6 bases at V and 1 base at J, with 13 bases between the two ends. Germline CDR1 and CDR2: SNHLY and FYNNEI. The CDR3 totals 14 residues. The chain recombines TRBV2 with TRBJ2-7; weak D call: TRBD1 (7 bases). The receptor comes from a female donor with multiple sclerosis, enrolled in a pregnancy study. The sample consisted of CD4+ T cells from peripheral blood mononuclear cells, taken in the first trimester of pregnancy. The CDR3 spells CASREGQLSYEQYF. The CDR3 DNA is TGTGCCAGCAGGGAGGGACAGTTATCCTACGAGCAGTACTTC.